This entry lists 28 T cell receptor beta chains sequenced from one sample in a study of blood T cell repertoires in COVID-19. Libraries were prepared by immunoSEQ multiplex PCR; TCRdb keeps only in-frame clonotypes and omits some of them. There are roughly 71,000 clones in the sample; 86% occur only once, and approximately 1.9% lies in the top ten. The sequencing sample was made of peripheral blood. The receptors shown here come from a man aged 30 to 45 with acute or convalescent COVID-19.

The J gene is TRBJ1-1, the V gene TRBV6-5; TRBD1 might be the D (6 bases). Germline CDR1 and CDR2: MNHEY and SVGAGI. This CDR3 comprises 15 residues. V was clipped by 2 bases and J by 6 bases, with 16 bases between them. The CDR3, as DNA: TGTGCCAGCAGTTACGTTCGGGGGGGCAGATCTGAAGCTTTCTTT. Translating it yields CASSYVRGGRSEAFF.

This clone came up a few times. This sequence joins TRBV4-1 and TRBJ1-2, with TRBD1 as a possible D gene (5 bases). Germline V gene lookup returns CDR1 MGHRA and CDR2 YSYEKL. The CDR3 runs to 15 residues. V was cut by 4 bases and J by 2 bases, with 14 bases left in between. DNA for the CDR3: TGCGCCAGCAGCCTGACGACAGAGCAGAACTATGGCTACACCTTC. Translated: CASSLTTEQNYGYTF.

This rearrangement joins TRBV9 to TRBJ2-3, with D perhaps matching TRBD1 (6 bases). The CDR3 covers 14 residues. The germline gives CDR1 SGDLS, CDR2 YYNGEE. V was trimmed by 4 bases and J by 3 bases, leaving 12 bases between them. CDR3 DNA sequence: TGTGCCAGCAGCTTGTGGGGGCAGACAGATACGCAGTATTTT. It is translated as CASSLWGQTDTQYF.

The chain carries TRBV4-1 and TRBJ1-1, with D possibly matching TRBD1 (5 bases). The CDR3 is 16 amino acids. Trimming pared 4 bases from V and 4 bases from J, leaving 19 bases between. Germline CDR1 and CDR2: MGHRA and YSYEKL. The CDR3 DNA is TGCGCCAGCAGCCCGCGGATGGGGGGGATGAGCACTGAAGCTTTCTTT. Translating it yields CASSPRMGGMSTEAFF.

This clone was picked up one time. V usage is TRBV5-1 and J usage is TRBJ1-5; possibly TRBD1 for D (5 bases). Trimming shortened V by 4 bases and J by 3 bases, and 14 bases separated the two germline ends. The CDR3 is 15 residues long. CDR1 is SGHRS and CDR2 is YFSETQ in the germline V gene. The CDR3 coding sequence is TGCGCCAGCAGCCCATGGGGAGGGGACAATCAGCCCCAGCATTTT. It codes for CASSPWGGDNQPQHF.

The chain has TRBV7-9 and TRBJ1-5, with TRBD1 identical over 8 bases. Trimming removed 1 base from V and 3 bases from J; junction bases left unmatched: 2. The germline CDR1 and CDR2 sequences are SEHNR and FQNEAQ (reference sequence). The CDR3 covers 15 residues. CDR3 in amino acids: CASSLGQGNNQPQHF. As DNA, the CDR3 is TGTGCCAGCAGCTTAGGACAGGGGAACAATCAGCCCCAGCATTTT.

The V and J genes are TRBV18 and TRBJ2-2; tentatively, D is TRBD2 (6 bases). CDR1 and CDR2 from the germline V gene are KGHSH and LQKENI. The CDR3 is made up of 16 amino acids. Trimming pared 0 bases from V and 2 bases from J, leaving 10 bases between. The CDR3 spells CASSPPGLKNTGELFF. CDR3 in DNA: TGTGCCAGCTCACCACCGGGACTGAAAAACACCGGGGAGCTGTTTTTT.

This chain connects TRBV5-5 to TRBJ1-1; possible D gene TRBD1, 5 bases. Germline assignment: CDR1 SGHKS and CDR2 YYEKEE (reference sequence). CDR3 length equals 13 residues. Trimming shortened V by 2 bases and J by 1 base, and 6 bases separated the two germline ends. CDR3 amino acids: CASSFTGNTEAFF. The CDR3, as DNA: TGTGCCAGCAGCTTTACAGGGAACACTGAAGCTTTCTTT.

V and J are TRBV2 and TRBJ1-5; 7 nucleotides align to TRBD1. CDR1 and CDR2 from the germline V gene are SNHLY and FYNNEI. With 4 bases clipped from V and 2 bases from J, the junction kept 2 bases outside the gene matches. The CDR3 covers 14 residues. This CDR3 reads CASSVQGGNQPQHF. The CDR3 DNA is TGTGCCAGCAGTGTGCAGGGGGGCAATCAGCCCCAGCATTTT.

V is TRBV18 and J is TRBJ2-1, with D tentatively TRBD2 (5 bases). The CDR3 consists of 15 residues. V was trimmed by 2 bases and J by 5 bases, leaving 13 bases between them. Germline V gene lookup returns CDR1 KGHSH and CDR2 LQKENI. CDR3 sequence reads: CASSPGGASNNEQFF. The CDR3 coding sequence is TGTGCCAGCTCACCAGGAGGAGCGAGCAACAATGAGCAGTTCTTC.

The rearrangement joins TRBV6-5 to TRBJ1-5, with a tentative D call TRBD1 (6 bases). Germline V lookup: CDR1 MNHEY, CDR2 SVGAGI. This CDR3 is built from 13 residues. Trimming took off 8 bases at V and 5 bases at J, with 13 bases between the two ends. Here the CDR3 reads CASAGQTYQPQHF. CDR3 coding DNA: TGTGCCAGCGCTGGACAGACCTATCAGCCCCAGCATTTT.

The V call is TRBV6-1, the J call TRBJ1-5; D remains ambiguous. The length of the CDR3 is 13 residues. V gave up 2 bases and J gave up 10 bases, with 12 bases separating them. CDR1 is MNHNS, CDR2 SASEGT, per germline. The CDR3: CASSETALEPQHF. In DNA form, the CDR3 reads TGTGCCAGCAGTGAAACAGCACTAGAACCCCAGCATTTT.

This rearrangement joins TRBV27 to TRBJ1-6; D call uncertain. CDR1 MNHEY and CDR2 SMNVEV come from the germline V gene (reference sequence). V was clipped by 3 bases and J by 8 bases, with 5 bases between them. The CDR3 totals 12 residues. In DNA, the CDR3 is TGTGCCAGCAGTTTTAGTGATTCACCCCTCCACTTT. Encoded protein: CASSFSDSPLHF.

This clone has only a few counts. This chain joins TRBV6-5 and TRBJ1-6, with 7 bases aligning to TRBD1. The ends lost 5 bases at V and 7 bases at J; junction bases unmatched: 5. CDR3 length: 14 residues. In germline, CDR1 is MNHEY, CDR2 SVGAGI. The DNA for the CDR3 is TGTGCCAGCAGTCGGACAGGACCCAATTCACCCCTCCACTTT. Its translation: CASSRTGPNSPLHF.

Note on this clone: At one end the junction does not follow the germline gene, possibly because of a read error. The chain has TRBV6-6 and TRBJ2-2; a weak D match, TRBD2 (6 bases). Germline-derived CDR1 and CDR2 are MNHNY and SVGAGI (reference sequence). CDR3 size: 19 residues. The CDR3 reads CATSPGVVGAFMNTGELFF. The DNA of the CDR3 is TGTGCCACCAGTCCGGGGGTGGTTGGCGCCTTCATGAACACCGGGGAGCTGTTTTTT.

The chain joins TRBV5-1 to TRBJ2-3, with a tentative D call TRBD2 (6 bases). CDR3 length: 17 amino acids. Germline lookup yields CDR1 SGHRS and CDR2 YFSETQ. Trimming pared 4 bases from V and 0 bases from J, leaving 18 bases between. The CDR3 DNA sequence: TGCGCCAGCAGCCGTCCCGAATTTCGGGAGAGCACAGATACGCAGTATTTT. This codes for CASSRPEFRESTDTQYF.

The chain links TRBV6-5 to TRBJ1-3, with a possible D match to TRBD1 (5 bases). The CDR3 totals 15 residues. Per germline, CDR1 MNHEY and CDR2 SVGAGI. V lost 7 bases, J lost 0 bases, and 13 bases lay in between. The CDR3 bases are TGTGCCAGCATTCTTGACAGAGTCTCTGGAAACACCATATATTTT. Its protein is CASILDRVSGNTIYF.

This chain joins TRBV11-2 and TRBJ2-1; 7 bases line up with TRBD1. The germline V gene encodes CDR1 SGHAT and CDR2 FQNNGV. V was clipped by 0 bases and J by 6 bases; unmatched bases: 11. The CDR3 covers 17 residues. CDR3 in DNA: TGTGCCAGCAGCTTAGAATTTGTAGGTGGGACAGCCAATGAGCAGTTCTTC. This codes for CASSLEFVGGTANEQFF.

The J gene is TRBJ2-1, the V gene TRBV6-2 or TRBV6-3; TRBD2 aligns across 14 bases. V shed 0 bases and J 7 bases; nucleotides not matched to a gene: 8. The CDR3 contains 18 residues. Germline assignment: CDR1 MNHEY and CDR2 SVGEGT. The DNA of the CDR3 is TGTGCCAGCAGTTACTCGACTAGCGGGAGGGCCACTATGAATGAGCAGTTCTTC. Amino acids: CASSYSTSGRATMNEQFF.

The sample holds a few counts of this clone. This sequence joins TRBV9 and TRBJ1-1, with a weak D call TRBD1 (5 bases). This CDR3 is built from 14 residues. Trimming left V 4 bases short and J 1 base short, with 11 bases between. The germline V gene encodes CDR1 SGDLS and CDR2 YYNGEE. The chain's CDR3 is CASSWGETNTEAFF. DNA for the CDR3: TGTGCCAGCAGCTGGGGGGAAACGAACACTGAAGCTTTCTTT.

This chain links TRBV6-6 with TRBJ1-4, with D unclear. The CDR3 has 12 amino acids. V was trimmed by 0 bases and J by 8 bases, leaving 4 bases between them. CDR1 is MNHNY and CDR2 is SVGAGI in the germline V gene (reference sequence). CDR3 nucleotide sequence: TGTGCCAGCAGTTACTCCAAAGAAAAACTGTTTTTT. This gives the protein CASSYSKEKLFF.

The chain couples TRBV5-4 to TRBJ2-2; 8 bases fit TRBD1. CDR3 length equals 16 residues. V lost 4 bases to trimming and J lost 4 bases; unmatched junction nucleotides: 9. CDR1 is SGHNT and CDR2 is YYREEE in the germline V gene (reference sequence). The CDR3 nucleotides are TGTGCCAGCAGCCCCGGACAGGGAAGCCGCACCGGGGAGCTGTTTTTT. It translates to CASSPGQGSRTGELFF.

This clone appeared a few times. V is TRBV28 and J is TRBJ1-2; D is unresolved. CDR1 is MDHEN, CDR2 SYDVKM, per germline. With 2 bases removed from V and 0 bases from J, the gap between germline ends came to 7 bases. There are 14 residues in the CDR3. The CDR3 region has the DNA TGTGCCAGCAGTTTAACCGGGTCTAACTATGGCTACACCTTC. This encodes CASSLTGSNYGYTF.

The rearrangement links TRBV19 to TRBJ1-1; 7 nucleotides match TRBD1. There are 14 residues in the CDR3. V gave up 7 bases and J gave up 6 bases; unmatched junction bases: 11. Germline lookup yields CDR1 LNHDA and CDR2 SQIVND (reference sequence). The CDR3 is CASKEKGALAEAFF. The CDR3 DNA is TGTGCCAGTAAGGAGAAGGGGGCGCTCGCTGAAGCTTTCTTT.

This chain links TRBV3-1 (or the pseudogene TRBV3-2) with TRBJ2-3, with D possibly being TRBD1 (5 bases). The CDR3 is 11 amino acids. The germline CDR1 and CDR2 sequences are LGHDT and YNNKEL (reference sequence). The V gene lost 8 bases and the J gene lost 11 bases, with 14 bases spanning the gap. In DNA form, the CDR3 reads TGTGCCAGCCGCGCTAGGGGTCGGCAGTATTTT. Translated: CASRARGRQYF.

About this clone: The same CDR3 can be traced to other DNA sequences in this sample. The chain joins TRBV4-1 to TRBJ1-2, with TRBD1 matching over 9 bases. Per germline, CDR1 MGHRA and CDR2 YSYEKL. The CDR3 totals 14 residues. The J segment lost 8 bases and the V segment lost 0 bases, leaving 4 bases of the junction unmatched. CDR3 bases: TGCGCCAGCAGCCAAGAGGGGACAGGGACGGGCTACACCTTC. It yields the protein CASSQEGTGTGYTF.

The chain has TRBV7-2 and TRBJ2-3, with 9 positions matching TRBD2. The V and J ends lost 6 bases and 5 bases, in that order; junction bases with no gene match: 3. The V gene's germline CDR1 is SGHTA and CDR2 FQGNSA. The length of the CDR3 is 13 residues. The CDR3 nucleotides read TGTGCCAGCAGTGAGCGGGAGGTAGATACGCAGTATTTT. Translation: CASSEREVDTQYF.

The chain employs TRBV10-1 and TRBJ1-2; 7 bases fit TRBD1. V was pared by 7 bases and J by 8 bases, with 13 bases of the junction left unmatched. The CDR3 is 14 amino acids. Germline assignment: CDR1 WNHNN and CDR2 SYGVQD (reference sequence). The CDR3 DNA reads TGCGCCAGCAAGGCCTCCGGGACAGTGGGAGGCTACACCTTC. It encodes CASKASGTVGGYTF.